What follows describes a single T cell receptor beta chain. Its cognate antigen is unknown. One end of the junction does not line up with germline, which may come from a read error. The data were obtained in a study of esophageal squamous cell carcinoma under preoperative chemotherapy. The time point is: after preoperative PTX-NDP chemotherapy. Study-level points and caveats: Post-treatment tumor-infiltrating lymphocytes appeared partly derived from peripheral T cells migrating into the tumor.

The length of the CDR3 is 15 residues. TCRdb re-called the PCR reads with MiXCR, one entry per CDR3 protein. The table records about 32,000 distinct CDR3 sequences, around 50% of them present only once. This clonotype was obtained from a human donor with esophageal squamous cell carcinoma. The donor label of this sample is uncertain. Specimen collection occurred from a patient given preoperative chemotherapy. The J gene is TRBJ2-2, the V gene TRBV12-3 or TRBV12-4; D could derive from TRBD1 or TRBD2 (5 bases each). The chain's CDR3 is CASSLGGVNTEELYF. DNA for the CDR3: TGTGCCAGCAGTTTAGGAGGGGTGAACACAGAGGAGCTGTATTTT.